A single sample gave rise to the 25 T cell receptor beta chains below, sequenced in a study of blood T cells in healthy people across ages. A second about 7 to 12 cycle PCR used barcoded and J-beta primers. MiXCR, run by TCRdb on the 5' RACE reads, gives a single entry per CDR3 protein. The sample has 450,000 to 700,000 distinct CDR3 sequences; 25% to 30% are singletons. Sequenced input: blood. These receptors came from a woman aged 65 to 85 in good health.

In this sample, this clonotype turned up a few times. The chain joins TRBV5-1 to TRBJ2-1, with D hard to call. The CDR3 is 16 residues long. Trimming removed 1 base from V and 2 bases from J, with 13 bases in between. Looked up from germline, CDR1 is SGHRS and CDR2 is YFSETQ. CDR3 region: CASSLSGESPYNEQFF. For the CDR3, the DNA is TGCGCCAGCAGCTTGTCGGGTGAGAGCCCCTACAATGAGCAGTTCTTC.

In this sample, this clonotype turned up a few times. The CDR3 is CASSGRTVRSGNTIYF. CDR3 nucleotide sequence: TGTGCCAGCAGCGGCCGGACAGTCCGGTCTGGAAACACCATATATTTT. V usage is TRBV9 and J usage is TRBJ1-3, with D perhaps matching TRBD1 (6 bases). Germline CDR1 is SGDLS and CDR2 is YYNGEE. The CDR3 has 16 amino acids. Deletions cut 3 bases from V and 1 base from J, with 14 bases between.

This clonotype was picked up a small number of times. The V gene is TRBV7-2, the J gene TRBJ2-3; D gene ambiguous. This CDR3 spans 12 amino acids. With 7 bases removed from V and 2 bases from J, the gap between germline ends came to 7 bases. Germline lookup yields CDR1 SGHTA and CDR2 FQGNSA. CDR3 region: CASNLYTDTQYF. In DNA, the CDR3 is TGTGCCAGCAACCTTTACACAGATACGCAGTATTTT.

The chain uses TRBV20-1 and TRBJ2-3; D possibly matches TRBD1 or TRBD2 (6 bases each). The CDR3 length is 12 residues. V lost 4 bases to trimming and J lost 8 bases, with 13 bases between them. Germline V gene sequence: CDR1 DFQATT, CDR2 SNEGSKA (reference sequence). The CDR3 spells CSATGAAVTQYF. The CDR3 DNA reads TGCAGTGCTACGGGGGCGGCGGTTACGCAGTATTTT.

V is TRBV5-1 and J is TRBJ1-2; no clear D gene. V was trimmed by 7 bases and J by 8 bases, leaving 21 bases between them. The CDR3 is 14 amino acids. The germline V gene has CDR1 SGHRS and CDR2 YFSETQ. CDR3 in amino acids: CASLTAPSGTGYTF. The CDR3 region has the DNA TGCGCCAGCCTTACCGCCCCATCGGGAACGGGCTACACCTTC.

The chain combines TRBV4-3 with TRBJ1-2; the D is unclear. Germline-derived CDR1 and CDR2 are LGHNA and YSLEER. V lost 0 bases and J 4 bases, leaving 9 bases between the germline ends. The CDR3 runs 14 residues. CDR3 region: CASSQEGGRYGYTF. Written as DNA, the CDR3 is TGCGCCAGCAGCCAAGAAGGAGGGCGCTATGGCTACACCTTC.

Only a few counts were recorded for this clonotype. The chain joins TRBV5-1 to TRBJ2-3, with TRBD2 as a possible D gene (5 bases). V lost 4 bases, J lost 0 bases, and 15 bases lay in between. The CDR3 extends over 16 amino acids. Per the germline V gene, CDR1 is SGHRS and CDR2 is YFSETQ. The CDR3 bases are TGCGCCAGCAGCCGAATCCGCGGCGGGAGCACAGATACGCAGTATTTT. Translating gives CASSRIRGGSTDTQYF.

V gene TRBV2 combines with J gene TRBJ1-4; D not resolved. V lost 5 bases and J lost 6, with 10 bases in between. Per germline, CDR1 SNHLY and CDR2 FYNNEI. The CDR3 covers 13 residues. The CDR3 coding sequence is TGTGCCAGCAGTCGAGGGAGAGATGAAAAACTGTTTTTT. It codes for CASSRGRDEKLFF.

The J gene is TRBJ2-6, the V gene TRBV29-1; D unresolved. The germline gives CDR1 SQVTM, CDR2 ANQGSEA. The CDR3 covers 15 residues. Trimming left V 4 bases short and J 0 bases short, with 10 bases between. The chain's CDR3 is CSVVGGSSGANVLTF. The CDR3 nucleotides read TGCAGCGTTGTCGGCGGCTCCTCTGGGGCCAACGTCCTGACTTTC.

This clonotype was detected a few times. The V call is TRBV19, the J call TRBJ2-7; TRBD1 is a possible D gene (6 bases). Per the germline V gene, CDR1 is LNHDA and CDR2 is SQIVND (reference sequence). This CDR3 comprises 12 residues. V shed 7 bases and J shed 3 bases, with 10 bases lying between them. The CDR3 DNA sequence: TGTGCCAGTAAGGACAGAAACTACGAGCAGTACTTC. Translated: CASKDRNYEQYF.

In this sample, this clonotype turned up a few times. The chain links TRBV5-1 to TRBJ1-2, with TRBD1 matching 9 bases. Germline V lookup: CDR1 SGHRS, CDR2 YFSETQ. V was clipped by 0 bases and J by 4 bases; unmatched bases: 13. The CDR3 runs to 18 residues. The CDR3 loop is CASSLGGTGRLTAYGYTF. For the CDR3, the DNA is TGCGCCAGCAGCTTGGGTGGGACAGGGAGACTTACGGCCTATGGCTACACCTTC.

This clonotype was seen a few times. The chain uses TRBV5-1 and TRBJ2-7; D may match TRBD1 or TRBD2 (5 bases each). CDR1 and CDR2 from the germline V gene are SGHRS and YFSETQ. The CDR3 extends over 16 amino acids. V was trimmed by 3 bases and J by 0 bases, leaving 16 bases between them. DNA of the CDR3: TGCGCCAGCAGCTCTACCGGGACCTCAAGCTCCTACGAGCAGTACTTC. This translates into CASSSTGTSSSYEQYF.

The genes are TRBV4-1 and TRBJ1-6; D is unresolved. The ends were cut back, 0 bases at V and 15 bases at J, with 21 bases in the middle. CDR1 and CDR2 (germline): MGHRA, YSYEKL. The CDR3 sequence is 16 residues long. The CDR3 here is CASSQDRVGRQVRLHF. CDR3 bases: TGCGCCAGCAGCCAAGATCGGGTAGGGCGACAAGTACGCCTCCACTTT.

This clonotype was seen only a few times. The rearrangement uses TRBV7-2 and TRBJ2-4, with D perhaps matching TRBD2 (7 bases). The CDR3 spans 16 residues. Germline CDR1 SGHTA, CDR2 FQGNSA. V was trimmed by 5 bases and J by 7 bases, leaving 21 bases between them. CDR3 region: CASSKGPGGQVNIQYF. As DNA, the CDR3 is TGTGCCAGCAGCAAAGGCCCGGGGGGCCAGGTCAACATTCAGTACTTC. The complete variable domain, with remaining parts taken from reference TRBV7-2 and TRBJ2-4, reads GAGVSQSPSNKVTEKGKDVELRCDPISGHTALYWYRQSLGQGLEFLIYFQGNSAPDKSGLPSDRFSAERTGGSVSTLTIQRTQQEDSAVYLCASSKGPGGQVNIQYFGAGTRLSVL.

This clonotype was observed at least ten times. The gene calls are TRBV4-3 and TRBJ1-2; 7 bases are a match to TRBD1. The CDR3 loop spans 13 amino acids. Per germline, CDR1 LGHNA and CDR2 YSLEER. Trimming removed 4 bases from V and 4 bases from J; junction bases left unmatched: 3. CDR3 loop: CASSLNRGYGYTF. Here the CDR3 DNA reads TGCGCCAGCAGCCTTAACAGGGGCTATGGCTACACCTTC.

The chain combines TRBV29-1 with TRBJ2-1; D possibly uses TRBD1 or TRBD2 (5 bases each). In germline, CDR1 is SQVTM, CDR2 ANQGSEA. The V and J ends lost 3 bases and 4 bases respectively, with 10 bases between them. The CDR3 is 13 amino acids. The CDR3 DNA reads TGCAGCGTTGACGAGGGGCAATACAATGAGCAGTTCTTC. Translating it yields CSVDEGQYNEQFF.

The chain combines TRBV13 with TRBJ1-1; D ambiguous. Germline loops: CDR1 PRHDT, CDR2 FYEKMQ (reference sequence). CDR3 size: 16 residues. Trimming stripped 5 bases from V and 1 base from J, with 17 bases between. The CDR3 spells CASSTRGSGRNTEAFF. DNA of the CDR3: TGTGCCAGCAGCACCCGAGGGAGTGGCAGGAACACTGAAGCTTTCTTT.

In DNA, the CDR3 is TGTGCCAGCAGCTCGAGACTAGCGGGGAATGTTGAGCAGTTCTTC. Its translation is CASSSRLAGNVEQFF. The J gene is TRBJ2-1, the V gene TRBV11-2, with 11 bases matching TRBD2. The CDR3 has 15 residues. V shed 4 bases, J shed 9 bases, and the junction held 8 bases outside the gene matches. From germline, CDR1 is SGHAT and CDR2 FQNNGV. Filled out from reference TRBV11-2 and TRBJ2-1, the complete variable domain reads EAGVAQSPRYKIIEKRQSVAFWCNPISGHATLYWYQQILGQGPKLLIQFQNNGVVDDSQLPKDRFSAERLKGVDSTLKIQPAKLEDSAVYLCASSSRLAGNVEQFFGPGTRLTVL.

This clonotype was counted a few times. The CDR3 DNA follows: TGTGCCAGCAGCCGGACGGGGGACCCGACCCAGTACTTC. It is translated as CASSRTGDPTQYF. This rearrangement joins TRBV4-2 to TRBJ2-5; possibly TRBD2 for D (6 bases). CDR1 LGHNA and CDR2 YNFKEQ come from the germline V gene. Trimming removed 4 bases at V and 7 bases at J, with 13 bases between. The CDR3 is made up of 13 amino acids.

Only a few counts were recorded for this clonotype. The J gene is TRBJ1-2, the V gene TRBV20-1; 8 bases line up with TRBD1. V trimming: 1 base; J trimming: 6 bases; junction bases outside the gene matches: 4. Germline CDR1 and CDR2: DFQATT and SNEGSKA (reference sequence). The CDR3 has 13 residues. The CDR3 region is CSARVQTGDGYTF. The CDR3, as DNA: TGCAGTGCTAGAGTTCAGACAGGGGATGGCTACACCTTC.

This clonotype was found many times. J is TRBJ2-6 and V is TRBV4-2; unclear D gene. The CDR3 contains 15 residues. V lost 8 bases to trimming and J lost 1 base, with 12 bases between them. Germline-derived CDR1 and CDR2 are LGHNA and YNFKEQ. The CDR3: CASLGPSSGANVLTF. CDR3 DNA sequence: TGTGCCAGCTTAGGCCCTTCATCTGGGGCCAACGTCCTGACTTTC.

In this sample, this clonotype turned up a few times. The rearrangement joins TRBV20-1 to TRBJ1-1; the match to TRBD1 covers 10 bases. Losses at the gene ends were 5 bases for V and 9 bases for J; bases not matched to a gene: 21. This CDR3 has 17 amino acids. Germline V CDR1 and CDR2: DFQATT, SNEGSKA (reference sequence). The CDR3 nucleotides read TGCAGTGCTGGGCCCGGGACAGGGGACGCTCGGCCTCGGCAAGCTTTCTTT. Amino acids: CSAGPGTGDARPRQAFF.

The chain recombines TRBV24-1 with TRBJ2-5; 10 positions agree with TRBD1. CDR1 is KGHDR, CDR2 SFDVKD, per germline. The J segment lost 5 bases and the V segment lost 4 bases, leaving 6 bases of the junction unmatched. The CDR3 contains 15 residues. The CDR3 region is CATSDATGGAETQYF. The CDR3 nucleotides are TGTGCCACCAGTGACGCGACAGGGGGCGCGGAGACCCAGTACTTC.

V is TRBV24-1 and J is TRBJ2-3; perhaps TRBD2 as D (6 bases). The V end lost 2 bases, the J end lost 2 bases, and 10 bases lay between the germline ends. The CDR3 runs to 15 residues. CDR1 and CDR2 (germline): KGHDR, SFDVKD. In DNA form, the CDR3 reads TGTGCCACCAGTGATTCTGCGGGGACCACAGATACGCAGTATTTT. It translates to CATSDSAGTTDTQYF.

The table lists this clonotype with a few counts. This sequence joins TRBV4-2 and TRBJ2-1; no clear D. The end of the DNA aligns better with TRBJ2-5, so the J call may be wrong. Germline CDR1 LGHNA, CDR2 YNFKEQ. The CDR3 loop spans 12 amino acids. The CDR3 DNA is TGTGCCAGCAGCTCTCGGAAAGAGACCCAGTACTTC. Its translation: CASSSRKETQYF.